The rows below give T cell receptor beta chains drawn from one sample of a study of blood T cell repertoires in COVID-19. Generated by immunoSEQ multiplex PCR, the TCRdb table keeps only in-frame clones and is missing some. The data show about 280,000 clones, with over 75% seen just once and 5.1% held by the top ten. Material: peripheral blood. These receptors originate from a man over 45 with active or convalescent COVID-19. Each CDR3 is given without its conserved first and last residue. Only some rows state a clone size, as once, few, many or a class for expanded clones.

CDR3aa: ASSPEQGGTEAF
v_gene: TRBV6-4
abundance: NA
j_gene: TRBJ1-1

CDR3aa: ASSPGTSGISYEQY
v_gene: TRBV19
abundance: NA
j_gene: TRBJ2-7

CDR3aa: ASSDPSKQVDNSPLH
v_gene: TRBV25-1
abundance: NA
j_gene: TRBJ1-6

CDR3aa: ASSLGIRRETQY
v_gene: TRBV6-5
abundance: NA
j_gene: TRBJ2-5

CDR3aa: ASTPFVGGGTQY
v_gene: TRBV19
abundance: NA
j_gene: TRBJ2-5

CDR3aa: ATSREQSVYEQY
v_gene: TRBV15
abundance: NA
j_gene: TRBJ2-7

CDR3aa: ASSKQGYEQF
v_gene: TRBV5-4
abundance: NA
j_gene: TRBJ2-1

CDR3aa: ASNWGRHEKLF
v_gene: TRBV28
abundance: NA
j_gene: TRBJ1-4

CDR3aa: ASKSGMANEQF
v_gene: TRBV5-4
abundance: NA
j_gene: TRBJ2-1

CDR3aa: ASSSGLAGPNTGELF
v_gene: TRBV27
abundance: few
j_gene: TRBJ2-2

CDR3aa: ASIGNRADPGANVLT
v_gene: TRBV19
abundance: once
j_gene: TRBJ2-6

CDR3aa: ASNGGGLGTDTQY
v_gene: TRBV2
abundance: NA
j_gene: TRBJ2-3

CDR3aa: ASSLGGQPQH
v_gene: TRBV6-6
abundance: few
j_gene: TRBJ1-5

CDR3aa: ASRNYRERYGYT
v_gene: TRBV7-2
abundance: NA
j_gene: TRBJ1-2

CDR3aa: ASSENVGTSGSNEQF
v_gene: TRBV5-1
abundance: NA
j_gene: TRBJ2-1

CDR3aa: ASSMTSGRVGGELF
v_gene: TRBV19
abundance: NA
j_gene: TRBJ2-2

CDR3aa: AATGTSGSRDEQF
v_gene: TRBV30
abundance: few
j_gene: TRBJ2-1

CDR3aa: ASSGTSGKGNSYEQY
v_gene: TRBV2
abundance: NA
j_gene: TRBJ2-7

CDR3aa: ASSLRTATLNTEAF
v_gene: TRBV5-4
abundance: NA
j_gene: TRBJ1-1

CDR3aa: ASSRLGDRGSEQY
v_gene: TRBV7-8
abundance: NA
j_gene: TRBJ2-7

CDR3aa: ASSQGPRTGEQY
v_gene: TRBV4-3
abundance: NA
j_gene: TRBJ2-7

CDR3aa: ASSIGLVTLSSYNEQF
v_gene: TRBV5-4
abundance: NA
j_gene: TRBJ2-1

CDR3aa: ASSPVRTGASYEQY
v_gene: TRBV7-9
abundance: NA
j_gene: TRBJ2-7

CDR3aa: ASSLSGQGADEQF
v_gene: TRBV5-8
abundance: NA
j_gene: TRBJ2-1

CDR3aa: ASSLVSGRADSEQF
v_gene: TRBV7-9
abundance: NA
j_gene: TRBJ2-1

CDR3aa: ASSPHDTGSGANVLT
v_gene: TRBV7-3
abundance: once
j_gene: TRBJ2-6

CDR3aa: ASSPPGLAGGPSTDTQY
v_gene: TRBV6-6
abundance: NA
j_gene: TRBJ2-3

CDR3aa: ASSARTGTYNEQF
v_gene: TRBV9
abundance: NA
j_gene: TRBJ2-1

CDR3aa: ASSPLRELEQY
v_gene: TRBV7-2
abundance: NA
j_gene: TRBJ2-7

CDR3aa: ASSVTQGTWGTQY
v_gene: TRBV7-8
abundance: NA
j_gene: TRBJ2-5

CDR3aa: ASGPFPGELF
v_gene: TRBV6-5
abundance: few
j_gene: TRBJ2-2

CDR3aa: ASSLELAGVGEQY
v_gene: TRBV7-9
abundance: NA
j_gene: TRBJ2-7

CDR3aa: ASSRGQALQPQH
v_gene: TRBV19
abundance: NA
j_gene: TRBJ1-5

CDR3aa: ASSPGTGGRQPQH
v_gene: TRBV18
abundance: once
j_gene: TRBJ1-5

CDR3aa: ASERRGYNEQF
v_gene: TRBV6-5
abundance: NA
j_gene: TRBJ2-1

CDR3aa: ASSLFQGFSYNEQF
v_gene: TRBV28
abundance: NA
j_gene: TRBJ2-1

CDR3aa: ATSDSGEHEQY
v_gene: TRBV24-1
abundance: NA
j_gene: TRBJ2-7

CDR3aa: ASQDRGGEKLF
v_gene: TRBV27
abundance: NA
j_gene: TRBJ1-4

CDR3aa: ASSLAPGTSGIASTDTQY
v_gene: TRBV7-2
abundance: NA
j_gene: TRBJ2-3

CDR3aa: ASSFPPVYEQY
v_gene: TRBV12-3/TRBV12-4
abundance: NA
j_gene: TRBJ2-7

CDR3aa: ASSLPLITREQF
v_gene: TRBV7-9
abundance: NA
j_gene: TRBJ2-1

CDR3aa: ASSLGTGGQETQY
v_gene: TRBV5-6
abundance: NA
j_gene: TRBJ2-5

CDR3aa: ATPHRGRNTEAF
v_gene: TRBV19
abundance: NA
j_gene: TRBJ1-1

CDR3aa: ASSDFGGSSYEQY
v_gene: TRBV10-2
abundance: few
j_gene: TRBJ2-7

CDR3aa: ASSLESRGNEQF
v_gene: TRBV11-2
abundance: once
j_gene: TRBJ2-1

CDR3aa: ASSLVQGSYGYT
v_gene: TRBV7-2
abundance: NA
j_gene: TRBJ1-2

CDR3aa: ASSFDRTDWYGYT
v_gene: TRBV7-2
abundance: few
j_gene: TRBJ1-2

CDR3aa: ASSSSGDSYEQY
v_gene: TRBV7-6
abundance: NA
j_gene: TRBJ2-7

CDR3aa: ASNKPRVSTDTQY
v_gene: TRBV28
abundance: NA
j_gene: TRBJ2-3

CDR3aa: ASSLPGTSGRAETQY
v_gene: TRBV21-1
abundance: NA
j_gene: TRBJ2-5

CDR3aa: ASSLPTGGAEKGYT
v_gene: TRBV5-1
abundance: NA
j_gene: TRBJ1-2

CDR3aa: ASSFSGRRTNYGYT
v_gene: TRBV5-6
abundance: NA
j_gene: TRBJ1-2

CDR3aa: ASSSLAGGDNEQF
v_gene: TRBV27
abundance: NA
j_gene: TRBJ2-1